Listed below are T cell receptor beta chains from one sample, sequenced in a study of cytomegalovirus exposure and HLA in healthy donors. Only in-frame clones appear in the TCRdb table, and some are missing; sequencing was by immunoSEQ multiplex PCR. Of some 120,000 clones in the sample, over 85% were seen once. The sample consisted of PBMCs. These receptors all stem from a woman between 18 and 29 years old in good health and CMV-seronegative. Both conserved end residues are part of each CDR3. The D gene is left open where the match is weak. Only some rows state a clone size, as once, few, many or a class for expanded clones.

>TRBJ1-3|TRBV18|TRBD1|few
CASSPSGGGNTIYF
TGTGCCAGCTCACCATCAGGGGGAGGAAACACCATATATTTT
>TRBJ1-2|TRBV6-1|TRBD1|NA
CASSPGQYYTF
TGTGCCAGCAGCCCGGGACAGTACTACACCTTC
>TRBJ2-7|TRBV9|NA|NA
CASSLDRRPYEQYF
TGTGCCAGCAGCCTCGACAGGAGGCCCTACGAGCAGTACTTC
>TRBJ1-5|TRBV19|NA|NA
CASRKGIVNQPQHF
TGTGCCAGTAGAAAGGGGATCGTCAATCAGCCCCAGCATTTT
>TRBJ1-3|TRBV11-2|TRBD1|NA
CASSFPGQGVITGNTIYF
TGTGCCAGCAGCTTTCCGGGACAGGGTGTTATAACGGGAAACACCATATATTTT
>TRBJ2-1|TRBV1|NA|NA
CTSSPQLENEQFF
TGCACCAGCAGCCCCCAACTAGAAAATGAGCAGTTCTTC
>TRBJ2-7|TRBV19|TRBD2|NA
CASSIGKWSGIGEQYF
TGTGCCAGTAGTATAGGGAAGTGGAGCGGGATAGGCGAGCAGTACTTC
>TRBJ2-7|TRBV28|NA|NA
CASSPLRDPYEQYF
TGTGCCAGCAGTCCCCTCCGGGATCCCTACGAGCAGTACTTC
>TRBJ2-1|TRBV29-1|TRBD1|NA
CSVYLTGYNEQFF
TGCAGCGTTTACTTGACAGGGTACAATGAGCAGTTCTTC
>TRBJ1-6|TRBV19|TRBD1|NA
CASSLSGTGNSPLHF
TGTGCCAGTAGTCTTTCCGGGACAGGAAACTCACCCCTCCACTTT
>TRBJ2-1|TRBV4-2|TRBD1|NA
CASQGQGVNEQFF
TGTGCCTCTCAGGGACAGGGGGTCAATGAGCAGTTCTTC
>TRBJ2-7|TRBV6-6|TRBD1|NA
CASSYDRVSYEQYF
TGTGCCAGCAGTTACGACAGGGTCTCCTACGAGCAGTACTTC
>TRBJ1-6|TRBV28|TRBD1|NA
CASSLGAGGAVAGNSPLHF
TGTGCCAGCAGTTTAGGGGCAGGGGGCGCGGTTGCGGGTAATTCACCCCTCCACTTT
>TRBJ2-1|TRBV4-1|NA|NA
CASSQDTASNEQFF
TGCGCCAGCAGCCAAGATACCGCGTCCAATGAGCAGTTCTTC
>TRBJ2-2|TRBV7-8|NA|NA
CASSLGPPDPTGELFF
TGTGCCAGCAGCTTAGGGCCACCAGATCCCACCGGGGAGCTGTTTTTT
>TRBJ1-1|TRBV19|NA|NA
CASSRDRTNTEAFF
TGTGCCAGTAGTCGAGACAGGACCAACACTGAAGCTTTCTTT
>TRBJ2-7|TRBV27|NA|NA
CASSLSFGGPYEQYF
TGTGCCAGCAGTTTATCGTTTGGTGGCCCCTACGAGCAGTACTTC
>TRBJ1-1|TRBV4-3|NA|NA
CASSRRQDSALEAFF
TGCGCCAGCAGCCGGAGGCAGGACAGCGCTCTTGAAGCTTTCTTT
>TRBJ1-5|TRBV28|TRBD1|NA
CASSFSGGRRGQPQHF
TGTGCCAGCAGTTTTTCAGGGGGGAGGAGGGGTCAGCCCCAGCATTTT
>TRBJ1-1|TRBV13|TRBD1|once
CASSRGGGRAFF
TGTGCCAGCAGCCGAGGGGGCGGGAGGGCTTTCTTT
>TRBJ2-1|TRBV2|NA|NA
CASREGRGYSYNEQFF
TGTGCCAGCAGGGAAGGACGGGGGTACTCCTACAATGAGCAGTTCTTC
>TRBJ2-7|TRBV7-8|NA|NA
CASSLASQGPYEQYF
TGTGCCAGCAGCTTAGCGAGTCAGGGCCCCTACGAGCAGTACTTC
>TRBJ2-1|TRBV2|NA|NA
CASVPEITYNEQFF
TGTGCCAGCGTACCCGAGATAACCTACAATGAGCAGTTCTTC
>TRBJ1-5|TRBV10-2|NA|NA
CASSEALQNPSNQPQHF
TGCGCCAGCAGTGAGGCCTTACAGAACCCTAGCAATCAGCCCCAGCATTTT